This T cell receptor beta chain was recorded in a study of blood T cell repertoires in COVID-19 (dated by TCRdb to 2020 to 2021). Turning to the overall study: Samples covering the acute and convalescent phases of COVID-19 were provided by collaborators in the United States, Italy and Spain. The repertoires were made available in a free public database intended to serve as a resource for research on the immune response to SARS-CoV-2. Where available, HLA class I and class II types were obtained from metadata supplied by the sample provider rather than from assay-based typing. Sample metadata almost always included a de-identified subject ID, COVID-19 status, age in years and sex. The material from the prospective study consisted of cDNA or gDNA derived from T cells, B-cell-depleted T cells, or PBMCs. The samples were drawn from two sources: the first 160 participants of the ongoing ImmuneRACE study, and 1,000 to 1,500 subjects contributed by 6 global collaborators. The dataset comprised deeply sampled blood TCRbeta repertoires from subjects exposed to, actively infected with, or recovered from COVID-19.

General findings and caveats noted by the study authors: Clinical and demographic metadata were provided uncurated, with the amount varying by source and participant.

TCRbeta CDR3 regions were amplified from genomic DNA by means of the immunoSEQ Assay, a bias-controlled multiplex PCR. Regarding the original processing steps: Nucleated cell counts per sample were estimated from amplification of reference gene primers within the assay. To quantify the absolute abundance of each unique TCRbeta CDR3 rearrangement, sequence reads were collapsed and filtered. For each sample, productive Simpson clonality was calculated by taking the square root of Simpson's diversity index across productive rearrangements. The source is immuneACCESS, and TCRdb retained only in-frame sequences with V and J called. Part of the clones is not carried over; for the studies checked, unresolved V genes explain less than half of this, and the remainder is unexplained. The DNA gave D and trimming, while V, J and clone size come from that table. The sample table lists 70,000 or so clones, around three quarters of them with a count of one. Less than 20% of the sample is in the top ten clones.

The collaborating institutions used their own protocols to collect whole blood in K2EDTA tubes. For TCRbeta analysis, collaborator samples were shipped as frozen whole blood, as isolated PBMCs, or as DNA extracted from either sample type. Taken from the germline V gene, the CDR1 and CDR2 loops are KGHSH and LQKENI. The CDR3, cysteine through phenylalanine, is 15 amino acids long. Kept here is only the CDR3 DNA, which spans 45 bases and is read in frame from base 1. Cut back by 5 bases and 1 base, the V and J ends lie 14 bases apart. With regard to this clone: The antigen this receptor binds is unknown. Base quality data are lacking; no much larger clone is found one base away.

Sequenced: peripheral blood. The chain is encoded by TRBV18 joined to TRBJ1-1, with a weak D call of TRBD1 (6 bases match). The clonotype comes from a human donor in a cohort sampled during active COVID-19. The sequence in DNA is TGTGCCAGCTCAGGCAGGGGTCAAGGGAACACTGAAGCTTTCTTT. Translated, it gives CASSGRGQGNTEAFF.